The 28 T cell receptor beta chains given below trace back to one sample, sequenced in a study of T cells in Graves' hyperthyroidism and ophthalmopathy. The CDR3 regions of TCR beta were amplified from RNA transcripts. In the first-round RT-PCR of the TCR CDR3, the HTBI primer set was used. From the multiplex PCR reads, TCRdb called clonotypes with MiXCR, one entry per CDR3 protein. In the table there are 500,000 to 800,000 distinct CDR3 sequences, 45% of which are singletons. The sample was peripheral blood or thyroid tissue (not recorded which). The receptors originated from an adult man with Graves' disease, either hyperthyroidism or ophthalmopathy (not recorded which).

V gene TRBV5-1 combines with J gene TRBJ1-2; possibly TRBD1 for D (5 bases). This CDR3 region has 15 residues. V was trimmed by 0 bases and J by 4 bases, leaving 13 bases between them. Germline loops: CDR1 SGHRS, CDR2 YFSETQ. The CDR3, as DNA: TGCGCCAGCAGCTTGGACAGGAACGCTGTCTATGGCTACACCTTC. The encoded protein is CASSLDRNAVYGYTF.

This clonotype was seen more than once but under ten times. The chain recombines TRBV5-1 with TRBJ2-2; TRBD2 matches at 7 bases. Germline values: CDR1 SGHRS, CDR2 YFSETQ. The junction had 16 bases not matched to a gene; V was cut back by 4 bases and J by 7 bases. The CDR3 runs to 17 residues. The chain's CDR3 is CASSQPRGSGAIGELFF. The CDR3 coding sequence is TGCGCCAGCAGCCAACCACGAGGAAGCGGGGCCATCGGGGAGCTGTTTTTT.

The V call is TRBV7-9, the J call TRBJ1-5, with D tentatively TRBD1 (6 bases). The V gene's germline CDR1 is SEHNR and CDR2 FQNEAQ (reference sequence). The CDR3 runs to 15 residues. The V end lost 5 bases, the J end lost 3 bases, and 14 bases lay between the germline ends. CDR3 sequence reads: CASSTGQSDNQPQHF. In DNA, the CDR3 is TGTGCCAGCAGCACTGGACAGTCCGACAATCAGCCCCAGCATTTT.

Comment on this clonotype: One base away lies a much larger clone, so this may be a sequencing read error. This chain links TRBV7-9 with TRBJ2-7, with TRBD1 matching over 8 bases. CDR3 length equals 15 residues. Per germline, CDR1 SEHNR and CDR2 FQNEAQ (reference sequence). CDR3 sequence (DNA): TGTGCCAGCAGCTCGACAGGGGATCCCCCCTACGAGCAGTCCTTC. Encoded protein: CASSSTGDPPYEQSF.

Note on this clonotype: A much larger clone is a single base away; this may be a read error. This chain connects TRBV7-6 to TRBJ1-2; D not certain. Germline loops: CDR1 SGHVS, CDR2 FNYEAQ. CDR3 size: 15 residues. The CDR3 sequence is CASRRSTSVNYGHTF. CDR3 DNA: TGTGCCAGCAGACGAAGCACCAGCGTTAACTATGGCCACACCTTC.

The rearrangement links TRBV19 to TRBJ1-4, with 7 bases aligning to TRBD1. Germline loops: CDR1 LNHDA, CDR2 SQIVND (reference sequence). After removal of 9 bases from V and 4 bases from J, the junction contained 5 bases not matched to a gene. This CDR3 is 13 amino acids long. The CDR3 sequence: CASLRGVNEKLFF. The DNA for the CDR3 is TGTGCCAGCCTCAGGGGGGTTAATGAAAAACTGTTTTTT.

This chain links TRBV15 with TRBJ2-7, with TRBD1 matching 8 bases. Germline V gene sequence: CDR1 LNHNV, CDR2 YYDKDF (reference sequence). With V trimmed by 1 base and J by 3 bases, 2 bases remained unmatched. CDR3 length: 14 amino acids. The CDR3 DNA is TGTGCCACCAGCAGAGGGGACAGGAACTACGAGCAGTACTTC. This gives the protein CATSRGDRNYEQYF.

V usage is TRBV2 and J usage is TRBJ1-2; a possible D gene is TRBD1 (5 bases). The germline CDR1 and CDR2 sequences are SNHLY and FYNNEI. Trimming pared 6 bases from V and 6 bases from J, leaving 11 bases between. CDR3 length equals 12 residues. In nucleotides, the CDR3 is TGTGCCAGCAGCCGGGGGGGGAATGGCTACACCTTC. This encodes CASSRGGNGYTF.

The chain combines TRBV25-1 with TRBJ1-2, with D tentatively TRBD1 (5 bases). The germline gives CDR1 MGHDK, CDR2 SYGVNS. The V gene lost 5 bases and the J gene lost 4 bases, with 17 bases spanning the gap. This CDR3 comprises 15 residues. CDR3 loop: CASSLAGGHTYGYTF. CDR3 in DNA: TGTGCCAGCAGTTTAGCCGGGGGTCATACCTATGGCTACACCTTC.

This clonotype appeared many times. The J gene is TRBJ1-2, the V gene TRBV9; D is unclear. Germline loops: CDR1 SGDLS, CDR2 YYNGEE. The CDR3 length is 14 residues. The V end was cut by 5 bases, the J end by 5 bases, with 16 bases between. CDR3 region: CASSPARAEYGYTF. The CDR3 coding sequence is TGTGCCAGCAGTCCAGCCCGGGCGGAGTATGGCTACACCTTC.

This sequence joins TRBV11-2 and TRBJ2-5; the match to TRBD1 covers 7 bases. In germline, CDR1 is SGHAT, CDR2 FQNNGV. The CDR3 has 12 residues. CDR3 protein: CARGDRAGTQYF. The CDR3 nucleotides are TGTGCTAGAGGGGACAGAGCTGGGACCCAGTACTTC.

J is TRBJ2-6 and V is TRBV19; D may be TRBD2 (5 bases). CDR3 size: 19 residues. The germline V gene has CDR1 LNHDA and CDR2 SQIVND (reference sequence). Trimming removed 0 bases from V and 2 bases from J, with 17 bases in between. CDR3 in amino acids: CASSIDRGPLLPGANVLTF. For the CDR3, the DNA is TGTGCCAGTAGTATAGATCGGGGTCCGCTCCTTCCTGGGGCCAACGTCCTGACTTTC.

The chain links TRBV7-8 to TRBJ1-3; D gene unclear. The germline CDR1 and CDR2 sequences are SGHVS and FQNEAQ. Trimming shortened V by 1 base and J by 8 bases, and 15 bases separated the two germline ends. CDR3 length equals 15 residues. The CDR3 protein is CASSLGQNYGYTIYF. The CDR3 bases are TGTGCCAGCAGCTTAGGCCAGAACTATGGCTACACCATATATTTT.

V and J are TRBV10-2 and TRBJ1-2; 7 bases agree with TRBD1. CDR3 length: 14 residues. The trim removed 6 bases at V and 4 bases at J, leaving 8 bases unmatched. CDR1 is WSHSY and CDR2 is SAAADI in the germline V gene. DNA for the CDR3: TGCGCCAGCAGCGCCGGGACAGCGGGCTATGGCTACACCTTC. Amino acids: CASSAGTAGYGYTF.

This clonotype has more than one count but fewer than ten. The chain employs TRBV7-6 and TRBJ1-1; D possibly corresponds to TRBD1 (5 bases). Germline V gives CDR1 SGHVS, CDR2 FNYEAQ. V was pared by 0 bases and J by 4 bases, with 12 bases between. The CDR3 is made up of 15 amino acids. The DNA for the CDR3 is TGTGCCAGCAGCTTAGCGTTTGAGGGGTTCACTGAAGCTTTCTTT. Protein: CASSLAFEGFTEAFF. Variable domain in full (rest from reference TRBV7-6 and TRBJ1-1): GAGVSQSPRYKVTKRGQDVALRCDPISGHVSLYWYRQALGQGPEFLTYFNYEAQQDKSGLPNDRFSAERPEGSISTLTIQRTEQRDSAMYRCASSLAFEGFTEAFFGQGTRLTVV.

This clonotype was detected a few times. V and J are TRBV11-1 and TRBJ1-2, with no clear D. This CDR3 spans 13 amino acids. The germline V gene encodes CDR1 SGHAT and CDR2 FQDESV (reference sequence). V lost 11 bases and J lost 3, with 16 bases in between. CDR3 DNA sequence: TGTGCCTGGAGTGCCAGACGGGACTATGGCTACACCTTC. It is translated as CAWSARRDYGYTF.

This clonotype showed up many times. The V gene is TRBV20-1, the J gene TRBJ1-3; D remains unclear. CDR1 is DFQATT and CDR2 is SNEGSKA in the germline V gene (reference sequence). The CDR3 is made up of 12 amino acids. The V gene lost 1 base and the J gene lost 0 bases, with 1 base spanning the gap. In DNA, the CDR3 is TGCAGTGCTAGAGGCTCTGGAAACACCATATATTTT. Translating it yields CSARGSGNTIYF.

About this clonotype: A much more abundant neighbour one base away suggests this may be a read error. The CDR3 DNA follows: TGTGCCAGCAGCCGGGACCCTGGAAACACCATATATTTT. Protein product: CASSRDPGNTIYF. The rearrangement joins TRBV2 to TRBJ1-3; D perhaps matches TRBD1 (5 bases). Trimming took 6 bases from V and 2 from J, leaving 8 bases between them. Germline lookup yields CDR1 SNHLY and CDR2 FYNNEI. CDR3 length: 13 amino acids.

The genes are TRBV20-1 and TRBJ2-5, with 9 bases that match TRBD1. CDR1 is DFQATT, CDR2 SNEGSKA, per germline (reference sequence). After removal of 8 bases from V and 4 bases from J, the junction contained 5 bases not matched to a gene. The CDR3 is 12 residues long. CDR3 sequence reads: CSWTGDPETQYF. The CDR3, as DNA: TGCAGTTGGACAGGGGACCCAGAGACCCAGTACTTC.

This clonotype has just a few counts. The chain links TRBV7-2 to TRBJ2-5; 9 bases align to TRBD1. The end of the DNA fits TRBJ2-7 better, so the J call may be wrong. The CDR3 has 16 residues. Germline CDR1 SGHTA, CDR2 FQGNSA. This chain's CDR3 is CASSLGGQGRIYEQYF. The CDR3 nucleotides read TGTGCCAGCAGCTTAGGGGGACAGGGAAGGATCTACGAGCAGTACTTC.

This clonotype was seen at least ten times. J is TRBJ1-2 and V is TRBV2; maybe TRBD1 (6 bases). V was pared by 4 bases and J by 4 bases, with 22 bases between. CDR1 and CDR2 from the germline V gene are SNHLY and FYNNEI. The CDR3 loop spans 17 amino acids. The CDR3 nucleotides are TGTGCCAGCAGTGTCCCCGGGCGACAGGATATTTCCTATGGCTACACCTTC. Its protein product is CASSVPGRQDISYGYTF.

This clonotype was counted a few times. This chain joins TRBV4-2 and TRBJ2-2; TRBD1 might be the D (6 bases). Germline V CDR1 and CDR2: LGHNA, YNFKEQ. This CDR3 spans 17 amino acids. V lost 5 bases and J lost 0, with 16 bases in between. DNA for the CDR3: TGTGCCAGCAGCGGGCGGACAGCCCTTACGAACACCGGGGAGCTGTTTTTT. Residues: CASSGRTALTNTGELFF.

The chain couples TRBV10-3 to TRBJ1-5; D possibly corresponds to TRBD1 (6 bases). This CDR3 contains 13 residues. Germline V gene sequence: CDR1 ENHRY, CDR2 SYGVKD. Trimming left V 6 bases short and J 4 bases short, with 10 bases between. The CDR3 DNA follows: TGTGCCATCAGGGGCCAGGGGAATCAGCCCCAGCATTTT. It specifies CAIRGQGNQPQHF.

The CDR3 loop is CSVGDRTNTIYF. CDR3 sequence (DNA): TGCAGCGTTGGGGACAGGACGAACACCATATATTTT. V is TRBV29-1 and J is TRBJ1-3, with 8 bases fitting TRBD1. This CDR3 region has 12 residues. J lost 7 bases, V lost 4 bases, and 3 bases had no gene match. Germline V CDR1 and CDR2: SQVTM, ANQGSEA. The whole variable domain, remainder taken from reference TRBV29-1 and TRBJ1-3, is SAVISQKPSRDICQRGTSLTIQCQVDSQVTMMFWYRQQPGQSLTLIATANQGSEATYESGFVIDKFPISRPNLTFSTLTVSNMSPEDSSIYLCSVGDRTNTIYFGEGSWLTVV.

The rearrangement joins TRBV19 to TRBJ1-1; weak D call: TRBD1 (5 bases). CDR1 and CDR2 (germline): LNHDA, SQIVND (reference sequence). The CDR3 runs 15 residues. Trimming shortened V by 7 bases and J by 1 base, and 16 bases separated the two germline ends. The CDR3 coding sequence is TGTGCCAGTATCCCGGGGGTGGGGAAGAACACTGAAGCTTTCTTT. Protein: CASIPGVGKNTEAFF. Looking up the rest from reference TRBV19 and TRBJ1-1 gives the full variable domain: DGGITQSPKYLFRKEGQNVTLSCEQNLNHDAMYWYRQDPGQGLRLIYYSQIVNDFQKGDIAEGYSVSREKKESFPLTVTSAQKNPTAFYLCASIPGVGKNTEAFFGQGTRLTVV.

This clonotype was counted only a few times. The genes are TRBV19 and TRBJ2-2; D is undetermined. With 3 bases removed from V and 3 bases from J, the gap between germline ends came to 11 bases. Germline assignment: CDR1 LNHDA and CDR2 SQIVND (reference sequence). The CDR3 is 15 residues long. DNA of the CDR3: TGTGCCAGTAGTATTGATCCTTCGCACACCGGGGAGCTGTTTTTT. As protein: CASSIDPSHTGELFF.

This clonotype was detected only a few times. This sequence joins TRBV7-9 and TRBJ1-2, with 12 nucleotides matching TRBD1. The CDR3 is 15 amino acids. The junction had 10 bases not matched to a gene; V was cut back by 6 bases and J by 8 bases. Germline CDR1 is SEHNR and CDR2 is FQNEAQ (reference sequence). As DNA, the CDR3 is TGTGCCAGCAGTTTCTCGGGACAGGGGGCGCAGGGCTACACCTTC. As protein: CASSFSGQGAQGYTF.

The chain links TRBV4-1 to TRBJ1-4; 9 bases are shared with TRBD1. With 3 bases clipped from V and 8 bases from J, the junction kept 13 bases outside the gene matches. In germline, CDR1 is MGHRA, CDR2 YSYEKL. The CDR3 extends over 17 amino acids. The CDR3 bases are TGCGCCAGCAGCCACTCCCGTGGGGACAGGGTGGGCGAAAAACTGTTTTTT. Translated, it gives CASSHSRGDRVGEKLFF.